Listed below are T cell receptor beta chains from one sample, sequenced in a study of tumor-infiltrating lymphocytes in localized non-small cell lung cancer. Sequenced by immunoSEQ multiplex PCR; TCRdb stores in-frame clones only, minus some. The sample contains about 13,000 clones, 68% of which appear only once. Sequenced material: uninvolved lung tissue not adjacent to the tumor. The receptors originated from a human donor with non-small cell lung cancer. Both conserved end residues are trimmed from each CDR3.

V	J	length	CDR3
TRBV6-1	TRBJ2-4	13	ASGPGGYSKNIQY
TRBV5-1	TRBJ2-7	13	ASSLAAGVVYEQY
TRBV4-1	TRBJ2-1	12	ASSQEGGYAPQF
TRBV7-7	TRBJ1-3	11	ASSRGSGNTIY
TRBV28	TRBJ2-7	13	ASSLSFQRAYEQY
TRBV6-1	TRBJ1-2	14	ASSDPWDASNYGYT
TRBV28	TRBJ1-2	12	ASIPGTVNYGYT
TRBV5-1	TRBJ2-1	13	ASRSTGTPYNEQF
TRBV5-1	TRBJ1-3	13	ASSQTGDSGNTIY
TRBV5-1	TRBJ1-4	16	ASSSGGITGLVCEKLF
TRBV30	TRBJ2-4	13	AWEDSTLAKNIQY
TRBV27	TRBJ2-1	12	ASSRDSPYNEQF
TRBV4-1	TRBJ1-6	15	ASSQNAAGTDNSPLH
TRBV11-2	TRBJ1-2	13	ASSLGVTGGDGYT
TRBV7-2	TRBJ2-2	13	ASSPRLENTGELF
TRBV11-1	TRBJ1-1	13	ASSLAQTGFTEAF
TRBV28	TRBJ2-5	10	ASSPRSETQY
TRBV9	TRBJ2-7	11	ASSAPSSYEQY
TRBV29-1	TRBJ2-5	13	SVEEFRGERETQY
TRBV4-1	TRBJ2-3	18	ASSQVARGPGRPSTDTQY
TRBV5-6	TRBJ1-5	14	ASSLGAGGGNQPQH
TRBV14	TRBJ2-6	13	ASKPRGAGANVLT
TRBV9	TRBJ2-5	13	ASSGTSGHQETQY
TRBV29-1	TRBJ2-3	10	SVGGTGDTQY
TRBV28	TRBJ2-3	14	ASSLFPPGSTDTQY
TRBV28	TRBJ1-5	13	AGSFLSNSNQPQH
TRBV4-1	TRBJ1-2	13	ASSLPVDGTYGYT
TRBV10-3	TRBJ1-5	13	AISLGTEGNQPQH
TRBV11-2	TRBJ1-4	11	ASSSFRTEKLF
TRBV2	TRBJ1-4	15	ASRGNRGGRTNEKLF
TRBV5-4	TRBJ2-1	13	ASSLIRGNYNEQF
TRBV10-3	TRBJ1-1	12	AIRQGEGNTEAF
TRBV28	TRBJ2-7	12	ASSWASGAYEQY
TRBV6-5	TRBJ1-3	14	ASSYSGTSSGNTIY
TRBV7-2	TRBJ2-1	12	ASSLWTDYNEQF
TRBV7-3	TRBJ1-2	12	ASSFGSGNYGYT
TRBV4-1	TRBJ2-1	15	ASSQDPALREGGEQF
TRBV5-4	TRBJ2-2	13	ASSYRGADTGELF
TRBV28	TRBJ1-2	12	ASSFPSRGHGYT
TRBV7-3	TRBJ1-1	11	ASSLGQGTEAF
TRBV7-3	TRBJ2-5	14	ASSLVGQGVQETQY
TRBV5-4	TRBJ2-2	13	ASSRQGRGTGELF
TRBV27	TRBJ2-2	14	ASSFSYDLNTGELF
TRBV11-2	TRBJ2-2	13	ASSLDPAAFGELF
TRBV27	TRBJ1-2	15	ASTPVGRGPVDYGYT
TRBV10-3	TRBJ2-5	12	AISAYRDQETQY
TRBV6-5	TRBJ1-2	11	ASSYWTNYGYT
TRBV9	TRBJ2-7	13	ASSVGAGGYDEQY